This T cell receptor (beta chain) was captured by sequencing in a study of T cell responses to AZD1222 COVID-19 vaccine. Study-level results: After the peak T cell response, and only then, were repertoires sampled.

Clones were read by immunoSEQ multiplex PCR, and TCRdb kept only the in-frame ones, dropping some. The sample includes fewer than 130,000 clones, roughly four fifths seen only once; the top ten take approximately 4.6%. Germline V lookup: CDR1 SNHLY, CDR2 FYNNEI. Between the trimmed V and J ends, which lost 6 bases and 0 bases, there was a span of 11 bases. The CDR3 is made up of 15 amino acids. Concerning this clone: Its antigen is undetermined.

Sequenced here: peripheral blood, sampled on day 0 of AZD1222 vaccination. V and J are TRBV2 and TRBJ1-4; D possibly corresponds to TRBD1 (5 bases). The clonotype was recovered from an adult in good health. CDR3 region: CASSRAGSTNEKLFF. CDR3 nucleotides: TGTGCCAGCAGCCGCGCAGGGTCAACTAATGAAAAACTGTTTTTT.